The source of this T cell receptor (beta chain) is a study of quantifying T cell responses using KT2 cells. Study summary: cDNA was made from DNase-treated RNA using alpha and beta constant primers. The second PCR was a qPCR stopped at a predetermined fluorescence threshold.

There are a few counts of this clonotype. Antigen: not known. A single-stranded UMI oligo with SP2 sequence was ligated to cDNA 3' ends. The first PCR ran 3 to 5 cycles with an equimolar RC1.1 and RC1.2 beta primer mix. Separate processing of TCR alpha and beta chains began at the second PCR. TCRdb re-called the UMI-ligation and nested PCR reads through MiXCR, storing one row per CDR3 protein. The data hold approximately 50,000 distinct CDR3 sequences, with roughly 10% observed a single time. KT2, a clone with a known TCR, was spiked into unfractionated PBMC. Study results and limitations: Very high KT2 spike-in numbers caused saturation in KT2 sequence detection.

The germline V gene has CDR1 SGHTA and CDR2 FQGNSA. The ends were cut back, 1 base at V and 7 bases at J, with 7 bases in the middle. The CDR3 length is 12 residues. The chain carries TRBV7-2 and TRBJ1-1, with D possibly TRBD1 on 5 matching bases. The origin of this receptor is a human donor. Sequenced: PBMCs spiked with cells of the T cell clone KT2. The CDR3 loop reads CASSLGGGEAFF. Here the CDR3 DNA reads TGTGCCAGCAGCTTAGGGGGCGGTGAAGCTTTCTTT. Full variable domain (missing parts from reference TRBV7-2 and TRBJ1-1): GAGVSQSPSNKVTEKGKDVELRCDPISGHTALYWYRQSLGQGLEFLIYFQGNSAPDKSGLPSDRFSAERTGGSVSTLTIQRTQQEDSAVYLCASSLGGGEAFFGQGTRLTVV.